This T cell receptor beta chain was identified in a study of blood T cells in healthy people across ages. It was with a sample-barcoded 5' primer and a J-beta primer mix that a second PCR of about 6 to 12 cycles was run. One entry per CDR3 protein results from TCRdb running MiXCR on the 5' RACE reads. The sample includes nearly 800,000 distinct CDR3 sequences, around 25% of them seen just once. The same sample was also studied in work on T cells of mothers and their children. From that report: With the M1S primer of the second PCR, sample barcodes and 2-4 random nucleotides were added.

This clonotype was obtained from a boy aged 10-17 years in good health. Sequenced: blood.

The CDR3 DNA is TGCGCCAGCAGCCAAGATTGGGGCACCCTAGCCAAAAACATTCAGTACTTC. Translating it yields CASSQDWGTLAKNIQYF. V usage is TRBV4-3 and J usage is TRBJ2-4, with a weak D call TRBD1 (5 bases). The V gene lost 0 bases and the J gene lost 0 bases, with 12 bases spanning the gap. Germline V lookup: CDR1 LGHNA, CDR2 YSLEER. There are 17 residues in the CDR3.